These T cell receptor beta chains were read from a single sample in a study of cytomegalovirus exposure and HLA in healthy donors. Using immunoSEQ multiplex PCR, the repertoire was profiled, and TCRdb retains in-frame clones only, with some absent. The sample lists 120,000 to 150,000 clones, around 75% occurring once. The sample taken for sequencing was PBMCs. The receptor source for this set is a woman aged 35 to 49 in good health and CMV-seronegative. CDR3s include the opening cysteine and the closing phenylalanine or tryptophan. A D gene is named only where the DNA matches it firmly. The listing skips clone size in some rows; elsewhere it reads once, few, many or a size class.

J gene: TRBJ1-1; D gene: TRBD1; V gene: TRBV4-1; clone size: -; CDR3 DNA: TGCGCCAGCAGCCACGAGGGGGCGGATGAAGCTTTCTTT; CDR3 protein: CASSHEGADEAFF
J gene: TRBJ1-5; D gene: -; V gene: TRBV28; clone size: -; CDR3 DNA: TGTGCCAGCAGTCCCACCTGGGCAGAGAATCAGCCCCAGCATTTT; CDR3 protein: CASSPTWAENQPQHF
J gene: TRBJ2-3; D gene: -; V gene: TRBV10-3; clone size: -; CDR3 DNA: TGTGCCATCAGACTCCCCGGGAGCACAGATACGCAGTATTTT; CDR3 protein: CAIRLPGSTDTQYF
J gene: TRBJ1-4; D gene: -; V gene: TRBV6-1; clone size: -; CDR3 DNA: TGTGCCAGCAGGAGGGCAACTAATGAAAAACTGTTTTTT; CDR3 protein: CASRRATNEKLFF
J gene: TRBJ1-4; D gene: -; V gene: TRBV28; clone size: -; CDR3 DNA: TGTGCCAGCAGTTCGCTCCGGGAGCTCATCGGTGAAAAACTGTTTTTT; CDR3 protein: CASSSLRELIGEKLFF
J gene: TRBJ1-6; D gene: TRBD1; V gene: TRBV18; clone size: -; CDR3 DNA: TGTGCCAGCTCACCAATCATGACAGGGAAGGAGTCACCCCTCCACTTT; CDR3 protein: CASSPIMTGKESPLHF
J gene: TRBJ2-7; D gene: -; V gene: TRBV5-1; clone size: once; CDR3 DNA: TGCGCCAGCAGCTTGGAGTACGGAGCCTACGAGCAGTACTTC; CDR3 protein: CASSLEYGAYEQYF
J gene: TRBJ2-5; D gene: TRBD2; V gene: TRBV4-1; clone size: -; CDR3 DNA: TGCGCCAGCAGCCAAGACGAGCGGGGGATCCAAGAGACCCAGTACTTC; CDR3 protein: CASSQDERGIQETQYF
J gene: TRBJ1-6; D gene: TRBD1; V gene: TRBV7-9; clone size: -; CDR3 DNA: TGTGCCAGCAGCTACCGACAGGGGTCCTCACCCCTCCACTTT; CDR3 protein: CASSYRQGSSPLHF
J gene: TRBJ1-5; D gene: -; V gene: TRBV11-2; clone size: -; CDR3 DNA: TGTGCCAGCAGCTTCACAGGGTCCAATCAGCCCCAGCATTTT; CDR3 protein: CASSFTGSNQPQHF
J gene: TRBJ1-2; D gene: -; V gene: TRBV28; clone size: -; CDR3 DNA: TGTGCCAGCAGCCTTACAGGGAGCTATGGCTACACCTTC; CDR3 protein: CASSLTGSYGYTF
J gene: TRBJ2-7; D gene: -; V gene: TRBV30; clone size: -; CDR3 DNA: TGTGCCTGGAGTGTACGTGGAGCGACAATACCTAGGGGCTCCTACGAGCAGTACTTC; CDR3 protein: CAWSVRGATIPRGSYEQYF
J gene: TRBJ1-2; D gene: TRBD1; V gene: TRBV5-1; clone size: few; CDR3 DNA: TGCGCCAGCAGCTTGGTGACAGGGAATAACTATGGCTACACCTTC; CDR3 protein: CASSLVTGNNYGYTF
J gene: TRBJ2-7; D gene: TRBD1; V gene: TRBV4-1; clone size: few; CDR3 DNA: TGCGCCAGCAGCCTTGGACAGGGTCTCTACGAGCAGTACTTC; CDR3 protein: CASSLGQGLYEQYF
J gene: TRBJ1-1; D gene: -; V gene: TRBV29-1; clone size: once; CDR3 DNA: TGCAGCGCCAGTTCGTTATGGACTGAAGCTTTCTTT; CDR3 protein: CSASSLWTEAFF
J gene: TRBJ2-1; D gene: TRBD2; V gene: TRBV5-4; clone size: -; CDR3 DNA: TGTGCCAGCAGCTCCACAAGGCTAGCGGGGGGACCAAGCTCCTACAATGAGCAGTTCTTC; CDR3 protein: CASSSTRLAGGPSSYNEQFF
J gene: TRBJ2-1; D gene: -; V gene: TRBV2; clone size: -; CDR3 DNA: TGTGCCACCCAACTTTCTAGGGGCAATGAGCAGTTCTTC; CDR3 protein: CATQLSRGNEQFF
J gene: TRBJ2-7; D gene: TRBD2; V gene: TRBV4-1; clone size: -; CDR3 DNA: TGCGCCAGCAGCCAAGAAAGCGGGGCGATCGCCTACGAGCAGTACTTC; CDR3 protein: CASSQESGAIAYEQYF
J gene: TRBJ1-1; D gene: TRBD1; V gene: TRBV29-1; clone size: -; CDR3 DNA: TGCAGCGTTACCAAATCGGACAGGGTTTCTGAAGCTTTCTTT; CDR3 protein: CSVTKSDRVSEAFF
J gene: TRBJ1-4; D gene: TRBD1; V gene: TRBV4-2; clone size: few; CDR3 DNA: TGTGCCAGCAGCCAGGGACAGGGAGGCGAAAAACTGTTTTTT; CDR3 protein: CASSQGQGGEKLFF
J gene: TRBJ1-2; D gene: TRBD1; V gene: TRBV27; clone size: -; CDR3 DNA: TGTGCCAGCAGTCTAGGGGGCGGGTCCTATGGCTACACCTTC; CDR3 protein: CASSLGGGSYGYTF
J gene: TRBJ2-1; D gene: TRBD2; V gene: TRBV5-1; clone size: once; CDR3 DNA: TGCGCCAGCAGCTTTACTAGCGGTACCTACAATGAGCAGTTCTTC; CDR3 protein: CASSFTSGTYNEQFF
J gene: TRBJ1-2; D gene: -; V gene: TRBV28; clone size: few; CDR3 DNA: TGTGCCAGCAGTCCCCTCCTGACAGTTTCTAACTATGGCTACACCTTC; CDR3 protein: CASSPLLTVSNYGYTF
J gene: TRBJ2-7; D gene: TRBD1; V gene: TRBV2; clone size: once; CDR3 DNA: TGTGCCAGCATTTTCGGGACAGGGGGCTACGAGCAGTACTTC; CDR3 protein: CASIFGTGGYEQYF
J gene: TRBJ2-2; D gene: TRBD1; V gene: TRBV10-3; clone size: -; CDR3 DNA: TGTGCCATCAGTGAGTCCGCAGGCAGGGGGACCCGGGAGCTGTTTTTT; CDR3 protein: CAISESAGRGTRELFF
J gene: TRBJ1-6; D gene: -; V gene: TRBV6-6; clone size: -; CDR3 DNA: TGTGCCAGCAGTTACGAGCGGAGGGGAGGAGATTCACCCCTCCACTTT; CDR3 protein: CASSYERRGGDSPLHF
J gene: TRBJ2-5; D gene: -; V gene: TRBV5-4; clone size: -; CDR3 DNA: TGTGCCAGCAGCGGGGGGACGCTAGGCGTCCAAGAGACCCAGTACTTC; CDR3 protein: CASSGGTLGVQETQYF
J gene: TRBJ2-7; D gene: -; V gene: TRBV5-4; clone size: few; CDR3 DNA: TGTGCCAGCAGCTTGGACGGGTCTGTCTCGACCTACGAGCAGTACTTC; CDR3 protein: CASSLDGSVSTYEQYF
J gene: TRBJ1-2; D gene: -; V gene: TRBV5-1; clone size: -; CDR3 DNA: TGCGCCAGCAGCTTGCTAGGGGTAGGTGGCTACACCTTC; CDR3 protein: CASSLLGVGGYTF
J gene: TRBJ1-1; D gene: -; V gene: TRBV19; clone size: -; CDR3 DNA: TGTGCCAGTAGTATTCGTCAGGGAACGACAAACACTGAAGCTTTCTTT; CDR3 protein: CASSIRQGTTNTEAFF
J gene: TRBJ1-3; D gene: TRBD1; V gene: TRBV5-6; clone size: -; CDR3 DNA: TGTGCCAGCAGCTTCCAGGGGGGCGGAAACACCATATATTTT; CDR3 protein: CASSFQGGGNTIYF
J gene: TRBJ2-7; D gene: -; V gene: TRBV6-1; clone size: -; CDR3 DNA: TGTGCCAGCAACCGGGACTTGGTGGGAGAGCAGTACTTC; CDR3 protein: CASNRDLVGEQYF
J gene: TRBJ1-1; D gene: -; V gene: TRBV28; clone size: -; CDR3 DNA: TGTGCCAGCAGTTTATCTCAACAATTCACTGAAGCTTTCTTT; CDR3 protein: CASSLSQQFTEAFF
J gene: TRBJ1-5; D gene: -; V gene: TRBV29-1; clone size: -; CDR3 DNA: TGCAGCGTTGTCACGGGATTCAATCAGCCCCAGCATTTT; CDR3 protein: CSVVTGFNQPQHF
J gene: TRBJ2-3; D gene: TRBD2; V gene: TRBV2; clone size: -; CDR3 DNA: TGTGCCAGCAGGGGGACTAGCGGGTTAGAGTCCACAGATACGCAGTATTTT; CDR3 protein: CASRGTSGLESTDTQYF
J gene: TRBJ2-2; D gene: -; V gene: TRBV4-1; clone size: -; CDR3 DNA: TGCGCCAGCAGCCGCTCCGGGACTCTTATGACCGGGGAGCTGTTTTTT; CDR3 protein: CASSRSGTLMTGELFF
J gene: TRBJ1-5; D gene: TRBD1; V gene: TRBV5-8; clone size: few; CDR3 DNA: TGTGCCAGCAGCCGCATCTACAGGGGGAAGGGGAGCAATCAGCCCCAGCATTTT; CDR3 protein: CASSRIYRGKGSNQPQHF
J gene: TRBJ1-2; D gene: -; V gene: TRBV9; clone size: -; CDR3 DNA: TGTGCCAGCAATAATAACTATGGCTACACCTTC; CDR3 protein: CASNNNYGYTF
J gene: TRBJ1-3; D gene: -; V gene: TRBV9; clone size: -; CDR3 DNA: TGTGCCAGCAGCGCTCGAACGGGAGAAAGCTCTGGAAACACCATATATTTT; CDR3 protein: CASSARTGESSGNTIYF
J gene: TRBJ2-7; D gene: TRBD1; V gene: TRBV4-1; clone size: -; CDR3 DNA: TGCGCCAGCAGCCACCGGGACAGGGTGAGAGAGCAGTACTTC; CDR3 protein: CASSHRDRVREQYF
J gene: TRBJ1-5; D gene: TRBD1; V gene: TRBV19; clone size: -; CDR3 DNA: TGTGCCAGTAGTGCTTGGGACAGCGATCAGCCCCAGCATTTT; CDR3 protein: CASSAWDSDQPQHF
J gene: TRBJ1-5; D gene: TRBD1; V gene: TRBV28; clone size: -; CDR3 DNA: TGTGCCAGCAGTTTGGACAGGGATCGGCCCCAGCATTTT; CDR3 protein: CASSLDRDRPQHF
J gene: TRBJ1-1; D gene: -; V gene: TRBV6-1; clone size: -; CDR3 DNA: TGTGCCAGCAACGCTCTACAGGGTAGCACTGAAGCTTTCTTT; CDR3 protein: CASNALQGSTEAFF
J gene: TRBJ1-1; D gene: TRBD1; V gene: TRBV19; clone size: once; CDR3 DNA: TGTGCCAGTAGTCCAGGAGACAGGGTGTTCACTGAAGCTTTCTTT; CDR3 protein: CASSPGDRVFTEAFF
J gene: TRBJ1-2; D gene: -; V gene: TRBV6-1; clone size: -; CDR3 DNA: TGTGCCAGCAGTGTGCGGGTTGCCTATGGCTACACCTTC; CDR3 protein: CASSVRVAYGYTF
J gene: TRBJ2-3; D gene: -; V gene: TRBV7-2; clone size: -; CDR3 DNA: TGTGCCAGCAGCAGAGGAGGGGCAGATACGCAGTATTTT; CDR3 protein: CASSRGGADTQYF
J gene: TRBJ2-3; D gene: TRBD1; V gene: TRBV6-5; clone size: -; CDR3 DNA: TGTGCCAGCAGCCGATCAGGGGGAGGCACAGATACGCAGTATTTT; CDR3 protein: CASSRSGGGTDTQYF
J gene: TRBJ2-7; D gene: TRBD2; V gene: TRBV10-1; clone size: few; CDR3 DNA: TGCGCCAGCAGTAGCGGGATCTCCTACGAGCAGTACTTC; CDR3 protein: CASSSGISYEQYF
J gene: TRBJ1-6; D gene: -; V gene: TRBV30; clone size: -; CDR3 DNA: TGTGCCTCAAACACAGGGTTCTCACCCCTCCACTTT; CDR3 protein: CASNTGFSPLHF
J gene: TRBJ1-1; D gene: TRBD1; V gene: TRBV2; clone size: -; CDR3 DNA: TGTGCCAGCTGGTTAGGACAGGCAGAAGCTTTCTTT; CDR3 protein: CASWLGQAEAFF
J gene: TRBJ1-4; D gene: TRBD1; V gene: TRBV5-8; clone size: -; CDR3 DNA: TGTGCCAGCAGCGCGGGACAGCCCACAACTAATGAAAAACTGTTTTTT; CDR3 protein: CASSAGQPTTNEKLFF
J gene: TRBJ2-5; D gene: TRBD2; V gene: TRBV5-8; clone size: -; CDR3 DNA: TGTGCCAGCAGCTTCGGAATAGCGGGGGTCCAAGAGACCCAGTACTTC; CDR3 protein: CASSFGIAGVQETQYF
J gene: TRBJ1-3; D gene: TRBD1; V gene: TRBV19; clone size: -; CDR3 DNA: TGTGCCAGTAGTCCGAGGACAGGGTCTGGAAACACCATATATTTT; CDR3 protein: CASSPRTGSGNTIYF
J gene: TRBJ2-3; D gene: TRBD1; V gene: TRBV6-1; clone size: -; CDR3 DNA: TGTGCCAGCAGTGAGCCCGGGACAGGGGCAGATACGCAGTATTTT; CDR3 protein: CASSEPGTGADTQYF
J gene: TRBJ2-1; D gene: TRBD2; V gene: TRBV18; clone size: -; CDR3 DNA: TGTGCCAGCTCACCACGGCGGGAGGAGCAGTTCTTC; CDR3 protein: CASSPRREEQFF
J gene: TRBJ2-1; D gene: TRBD1; V gene: TRBV29-1; clone size: -; CDR3 DNA: TGCAGCGTTCCGGACAGGGCCTACAATGAGCAGTTCTTC; CDR3 protein: CSVPDRAYNEQFF
J gene: TRBJ2-5; D gene: TRBD2; V gene: TRBV2; clone size: once; CDR3 DNA: TGTGCCAGCAGTGCCGGACTAGCTGGCCAAGAGACCCAGTACTTC; CDR3 protein: CASSAGLAGQETQYF
J gene: TRBJ1-5; D gene: -; V gene: TRBV19; clone size: -; CDR3 DNA: TGTGCCAGTAGTAGCCCGTTCCAGAGGTATCAGCCCCAGCATTTT; CDR3 protein: CASSSPFQRYQPQHF
J gene: TRBJ1-4; D gene: -; V gene: TRBV7-6; clone size: few; CDR3 DNA: TGTGCCAGCAGCTTAGGTTGGGGGGCTAATGAAAAACTGTTTTTT; CDR3 protein: CASSLGWGANEKLFF
J gene: TRBJ1-2; D gene: -; V gene: TRBV7-2; clone size: once; CDR3 DNA: TGTGCCAGCAGCTTATCGGGGATCTATGGCTACACCTTC; CDR3 protein: CASSLSGIYGYTF